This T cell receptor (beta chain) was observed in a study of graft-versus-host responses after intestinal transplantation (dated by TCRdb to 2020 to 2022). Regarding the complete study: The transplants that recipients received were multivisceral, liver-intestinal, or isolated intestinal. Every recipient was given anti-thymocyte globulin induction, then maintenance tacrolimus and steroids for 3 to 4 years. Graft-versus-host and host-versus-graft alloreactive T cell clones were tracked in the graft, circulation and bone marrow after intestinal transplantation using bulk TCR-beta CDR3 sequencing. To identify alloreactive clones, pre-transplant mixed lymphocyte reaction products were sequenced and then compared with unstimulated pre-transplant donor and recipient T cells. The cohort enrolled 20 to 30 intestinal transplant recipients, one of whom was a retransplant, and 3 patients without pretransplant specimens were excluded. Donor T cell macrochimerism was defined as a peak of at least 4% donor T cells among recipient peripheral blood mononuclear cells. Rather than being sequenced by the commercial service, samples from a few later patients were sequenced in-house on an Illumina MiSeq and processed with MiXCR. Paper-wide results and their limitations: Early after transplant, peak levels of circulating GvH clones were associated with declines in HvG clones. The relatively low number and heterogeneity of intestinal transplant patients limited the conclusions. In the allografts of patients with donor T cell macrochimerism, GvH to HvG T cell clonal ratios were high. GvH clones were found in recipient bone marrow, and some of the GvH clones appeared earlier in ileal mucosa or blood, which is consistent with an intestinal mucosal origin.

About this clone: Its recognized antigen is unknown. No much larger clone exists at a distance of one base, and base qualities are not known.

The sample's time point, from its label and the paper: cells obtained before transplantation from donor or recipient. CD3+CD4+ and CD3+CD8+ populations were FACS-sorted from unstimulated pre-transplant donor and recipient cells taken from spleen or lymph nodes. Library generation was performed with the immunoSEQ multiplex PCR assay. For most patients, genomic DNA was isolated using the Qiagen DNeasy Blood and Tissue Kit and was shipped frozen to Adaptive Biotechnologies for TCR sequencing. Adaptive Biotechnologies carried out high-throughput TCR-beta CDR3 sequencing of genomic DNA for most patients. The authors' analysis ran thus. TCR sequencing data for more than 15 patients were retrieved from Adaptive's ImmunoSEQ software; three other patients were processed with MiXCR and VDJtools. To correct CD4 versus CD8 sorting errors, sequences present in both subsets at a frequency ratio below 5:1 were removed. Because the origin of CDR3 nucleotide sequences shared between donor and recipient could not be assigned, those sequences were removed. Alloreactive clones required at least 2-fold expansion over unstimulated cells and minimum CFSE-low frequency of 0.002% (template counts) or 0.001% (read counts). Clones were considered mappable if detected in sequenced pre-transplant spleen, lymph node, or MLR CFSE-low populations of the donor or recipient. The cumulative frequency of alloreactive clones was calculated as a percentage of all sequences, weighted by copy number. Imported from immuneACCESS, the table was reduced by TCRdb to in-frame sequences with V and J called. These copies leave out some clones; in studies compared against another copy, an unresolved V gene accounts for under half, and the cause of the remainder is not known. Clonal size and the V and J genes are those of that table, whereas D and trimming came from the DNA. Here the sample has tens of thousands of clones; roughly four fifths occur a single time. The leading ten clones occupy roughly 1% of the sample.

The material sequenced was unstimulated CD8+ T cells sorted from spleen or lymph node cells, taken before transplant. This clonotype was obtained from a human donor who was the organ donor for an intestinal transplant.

CDR3 sequence: CASSPTLAGNYEQYF. At the DNA level, the sequence is TGTGCCAGCAGCCCTACCCTAGCGGGGAACTACGAGCAGTACTTC. The chain is assembled from TRBV9 and TRBJ2-7; the central 9 bases match TRBD2. The CDR3 has 15 amino acids, counting the end cysteine and phenylalanine. The CDR3 DNA has 45 bases and is translated from base 1. The germline V gene sets CDR1 to SGDLS and CDR2 to YYNGEE. Germline trimming amounts to 4 bases on V and 3 bases on J, with 8 as the count of junction bases outside the gene matches. Reference TRBV9 and TRBJ2-7 genes cover what lies past the CDR3, so the full variable domain is DSGVTQTPKHLITATGQRVTLRCSPRSGDLSVYWYQQSLDQGLQFLIQYYNGEERAKGNILERFSAQQFPDLHSELNLSSLELGDSALYFCASSPTLAGNYEQYFGPGTRLTVT.